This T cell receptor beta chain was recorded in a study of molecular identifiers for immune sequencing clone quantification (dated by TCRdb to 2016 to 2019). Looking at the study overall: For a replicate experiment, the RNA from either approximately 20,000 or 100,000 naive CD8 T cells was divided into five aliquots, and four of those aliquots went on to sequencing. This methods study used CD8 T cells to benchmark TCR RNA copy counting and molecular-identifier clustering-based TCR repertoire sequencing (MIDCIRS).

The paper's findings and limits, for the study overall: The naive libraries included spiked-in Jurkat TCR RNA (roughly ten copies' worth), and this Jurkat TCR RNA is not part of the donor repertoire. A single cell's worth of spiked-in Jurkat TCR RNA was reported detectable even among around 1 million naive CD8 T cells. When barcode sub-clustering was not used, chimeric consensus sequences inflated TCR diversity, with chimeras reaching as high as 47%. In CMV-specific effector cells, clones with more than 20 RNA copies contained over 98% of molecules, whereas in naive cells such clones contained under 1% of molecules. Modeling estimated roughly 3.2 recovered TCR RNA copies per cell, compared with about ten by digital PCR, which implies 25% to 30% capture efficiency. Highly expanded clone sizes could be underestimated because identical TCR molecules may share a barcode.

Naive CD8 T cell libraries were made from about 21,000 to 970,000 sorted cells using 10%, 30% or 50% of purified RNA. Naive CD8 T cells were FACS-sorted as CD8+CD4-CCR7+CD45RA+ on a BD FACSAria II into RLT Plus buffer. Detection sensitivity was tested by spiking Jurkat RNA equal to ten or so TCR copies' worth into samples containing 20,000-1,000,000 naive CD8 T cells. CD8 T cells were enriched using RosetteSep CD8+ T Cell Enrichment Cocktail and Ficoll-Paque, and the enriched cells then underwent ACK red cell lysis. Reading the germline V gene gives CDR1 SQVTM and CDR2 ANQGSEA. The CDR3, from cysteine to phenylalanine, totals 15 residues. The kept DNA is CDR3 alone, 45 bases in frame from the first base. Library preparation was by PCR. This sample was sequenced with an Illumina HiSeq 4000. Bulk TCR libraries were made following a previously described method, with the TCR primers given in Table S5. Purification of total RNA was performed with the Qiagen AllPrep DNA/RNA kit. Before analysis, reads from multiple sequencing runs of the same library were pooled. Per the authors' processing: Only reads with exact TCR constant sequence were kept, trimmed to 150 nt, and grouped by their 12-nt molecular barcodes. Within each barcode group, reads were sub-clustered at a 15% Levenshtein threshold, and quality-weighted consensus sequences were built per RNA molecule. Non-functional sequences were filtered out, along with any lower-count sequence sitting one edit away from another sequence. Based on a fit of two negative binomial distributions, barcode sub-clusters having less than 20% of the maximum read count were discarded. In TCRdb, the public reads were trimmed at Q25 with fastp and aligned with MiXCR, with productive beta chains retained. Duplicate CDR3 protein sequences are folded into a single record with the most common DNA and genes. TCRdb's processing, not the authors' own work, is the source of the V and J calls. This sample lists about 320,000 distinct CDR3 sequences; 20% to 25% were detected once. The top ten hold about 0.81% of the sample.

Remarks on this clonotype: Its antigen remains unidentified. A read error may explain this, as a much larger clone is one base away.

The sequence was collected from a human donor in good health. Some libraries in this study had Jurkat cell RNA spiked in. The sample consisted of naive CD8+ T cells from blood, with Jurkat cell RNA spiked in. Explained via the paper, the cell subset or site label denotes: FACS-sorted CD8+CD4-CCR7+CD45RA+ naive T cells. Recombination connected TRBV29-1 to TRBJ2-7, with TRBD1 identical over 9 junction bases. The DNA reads TGCAGCGTTGAAGATCCCATACAGGGGGCATACGGGCAGTACTTC. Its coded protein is CSVEDPIQGAYGQYF.